This T cell receptor (beta chain) was profiled in a study of memory B cells and T cells in multiple sclerosis. Overall study results and limits: Shared clonotype counts depended on differing compartment clone-set sizes and were normalized.

To note about this clone: Its antigen is not known.

Stimulus-free culture yielded autoproliferating CFSE-dim and non-proliferating CFSE-high T cells, each sequenced separately. Replicate wells were pooled after about seven days of stimulus-free culture of 5x10^7 CFSE-labeled PBMCs. Without exogenous stimuli, around 0.5 uM CFSE-labeled PBMCs were cultured serum-free. The method was immunoSEQ multiplex PCR; TCRdb's version includes in-frame clones alone and lacks a portion of them. The table records around 50,000 clones, around 80% of them present only once. CDR3 length: 14 residues. Looked up from germline, CDR1 is MNHEY and CDR2 is SVGAGI. V dropped 6 bases and J dropped 4; count of bases not matched to a gene: 4.

This receptor was taken from a human donor with multiple sclerosis. The chain combines TRBV6-5 with TRBJ1-4; 8 bases agree with TRBD1. What was sequenced was PBMCs from blood kept in culture. In DNA, the CDR3 is TGTGCCAGCAGACTCGACAGGGGTAATGAAAAACTGTTTTTT. It is translated as CASRLDRGNEKLFF.